Listed here are 21 T cell receptor beta chains from one sample, sequenced in a study of CD8 T cells in ankylosing spondylitis listed by TCRdb under 2017. The library relied on 5' RACE. Sequencing instrument: Illumina HiSeq 2500. Using fastp at Q25 and MiXCR, TCRdb reprocessed the public reads and kept productive beta chains. Every entry covers one CDR3 protein and lists the most common genes and DNA from its rows. The sample records tens of thousands of distinct CDR3 sequences, 2% to 3% of which are singletons. In total, the top ten clones hold 7.7% of the sample. Sequenced: blood, either unsorted or a sorted T cell fraction (not recorded which). The origin of the receptors is a female donor with ankylosing spondylitis or in good health (not recorded which).

This clonotype showed up many times. V is TRBV9 and J is TRBJ1-3; TRBD1 matches at 8 bases. V gave up 4 bases and J gave up 0 bases; unmatched junction bases: 6. The CDR3 sequence is 16 residues long. Germline loops: CDR1 SGDLS, CDR2 YYNGEE. CDR3 nucleotides: TGTGCCAGCAGCCTGAGGACAGGGATCTCTGGAAACACCATATATTTT. Residues: CASSLRTGISGNTIYF.

The table lists this clonotype with many counts. An end of the junction does not agree with germline; a read error may underlie this. The rearrangement uses TRBV9 and TRBJ1-6; D is perhaps TRBD1 (6 bases). CDR1 is SGDLS and CDR2 is YYNGEE in the germline V gene. CDR3 length: 16 amino acids. The CDR3 DNA reads as TGTGCCAGTAGCGAACAGGGTAGCTCCTATAATTCACCCCTCCACTTT. Its translation: CASSEQGSSYNSPLHF.

Ten or more counts support this clonotype. The rearrangement uses TRBV9 and TRBJ2-4, with 14 bases that match TRBD2. Germline V gene sequence: CDR1 SGDLS, CDR2 YYNGEE. This CDR3 region has 20 residues. Trimming took 3 bases from V and 0 from J; bases not matched to a gene: 11. The CDR3 is CASSAFGTSGGSPAKNIQYF. In DNA, the CDR3 is TGTGCCAGCAGCGCCTTTGGGACTAGCGGGGGCTCCCCAGCCAAAAACATTCAGTACTTC.

The chain has TRBV9 and TRBJ2-5; D gene uncertain. Germline V gene sequence: CDR1 SGDLS, CDR2 YYNGEE. The length of the CDR3 is 17 residues. V was trimmed by 0 bases and J by 9 bases, leaving 24 bases between them. CDR3 nucleotide sequence: TGTGCCAGCAGCGTAGACCCGGGTCGGACCGGTCGGAGTGCCCAGTACTTC. This encodes CASSVDPGRTGRSAQYF.

Ten or more counts support this clonotype. The chain is built from TRBV9 and TRBJ1-5; weak D call: TRBD1 (6 bases). Trimming removed 4 bases from V and 2 bases from J, with 16 bases in between. The germline gives CDR1 SGDLS, CDR2 YYNGEE. CDR3 length: 16 residues. The CDR3 region has the DNA TGTGCCAGCAGCCAAGGGGGGGTCGCGGGCAATCAGCCCCAGCATTTT. Translating gives CASSQGGVAGNQPQHF.

This clonotype has at least ten counts. The rearrangement links TRBV9 to TRBJ1-3; D unresolved. Trimming shortened V by 4 bases and J by 6 bases, and 14 bases separated the two germline ends. The germline V gene has CDR1 SGDLS and CDR2 YYNGEE. The CDR3 consists of 14 residues. This chain's CDR3 is CASSSMDAANTIYF. The DNA of the CDR3 is TGTGCCAGCAGCTCCATGGACGCGGCAAACACCATATATTTT.

This clonotype was seen repeatedly, ten times or more. DNA of the CDR3: TGTGCCAGCAGCGCCGCGGGATGGGGTGGTGAGCAGTTCTTC. This codes for CASSAAGWGGEQFF. The chain combines TRBV9 with TRBJ2-1, with TRBD2 as a possible D gene (6 bases). The V end was cut by 3 bases, the J end by 9 bases, with 16 bases between. Per germline, CDR1 SGDLS and CDR2 YYNGEE. The CDR3 loop spans 14 amino acids.

This clonotype was detected ten times or more. The chain joins TRBV9 to TRBJ2-1; 12 bases fit TRBD1. The germline V gene encodes CDR1 SGDLS and CDR2 YYNGEE. The CDR3 sequence is 20 residues long. Unmatched junction bases numbered 16, after V lost 4 bases and J lost 2 bases. The CDR3 sequence is CASSSRIQSRDRGPYNEQFF. In DNA, the CDR3 is TGTGCCAGCAGCTCTCGAATCCAGAGCCGGGACAGGGGGCCCTACAATGAGCAGTTCTTC.

This clonotype showed up many times. This chain links TRBV9 with TRBJ2-3, with 10 nucleotides matching TRBD2. CDR3 length equals 15 residues. V lost 6 bases to trimming and J lost 5 bases; unmatched junction nucleotides: 9. Germline V gene sequence: CDR1 SGDLS, CDR2 YYNGEE. CDR3 residues: CASTKSGGALDTQYF. CDR3 nucleotide sequence: TGTGCCAGCACCAAAAGCGGGGGGGCCTTAGATACGCAGTATTTT.

This clonotype was seen at least ten times. The chain combines TRBV9 with TRBJ1-1; TRBD1 agrees at 8 bases. With V trimmed by 5 bases and J by 1 base, 7 bases remained unmatched. Germline V gene lookup returns CDR1 SGDLS and CDR2 YYNGEE. The CDR3 runs to 15 residues. CDR3 amino acids: CASRAPGTGNTEAFF. Written as DNA, the CDR3 is TGTGCCAGCAGAGCCCCTGGGACAGGGAACACTGAAGCTTTCTTT.

In this sample, this clonotype turned up many times. The chain has TRBV9 and TRBJ1-3; D unclear. Germline V CDR1 and CDR2: SGDLS, YYNGEE. The length of the CDR3 is 16 residues. With 0 bases removed from V and 6 bases from J, the gap between germline ends came to 16 bases. The CDR3 DNA is TGTGCCAGCAGCGTAGGGTGGAGTTCATCCGCAAACACCATATATTTT. Translation: CASSVGWSSSANTIYF. Drawing the rest from reference TRBV9 and TRBJ1-3, the complete variable domain is DSGVTQTPKHLITATGQRVTLRCSPRSGDLSVYWYQQSLDQGLQFLIQYYNGEERAKGNILERFSAQQFPDLHSELNLSSLELGDSALYFCASSVGWSSSANTIYFGEGSWLTVV.

This clonotype was detected ten times or more. This chain uses TRBV9 with TRBJ2-5, with 9 nucleotides matching TRBD1. Germline lookup yields CDR1 SGDLS and CDR2 YYNGEE. This CDR3 is 14 amino acids long. After removal of 4 bases from V and 3 bases from J, the junction contained 4 bases not matched to a gene. Here the CDR3 DNA reads TGTGCCAGCAGCCAGGGACAGGGAGAAGAGACCCAGTACTTC. As protein: CASSQGQGEETQYF.

This clonotype was recorded at least ten times. The V gene is TRBV9, the J gene TRBJ2-5; TRBD2 might be the D (6 bases). Germline assignment: CDR1 SGDLS and CDR2 YYNGEE. V lost 2 bases and J 5 bases, leaving 19 bases between the germline ends. The CDR3 loop spans 16 amino acids. CDR3 protein: CASSVQPGEEQETQYF. The DNA of the CDR3 is TGTGCCAGCAGCGTTCAACCTGGGGAGGAGCAGGAGACCCAGTACTTC.

This clonotype was counted many times. The CDR3 sequence is CASSVSTGNTEAFF. CDR3 nucleotides: TGTGCCAGCAGCGTCTCGACAGGGAACACTGAAGCTTTCTTT. The chain combines TRBV9 with TRBJ1-1; D is possibly TRBD1 (6 bases). The V and J ends lost 2 bases and 1 base respectively, with 9 bases between them. Germline V CDR1 and CDR2: SGDLS, YYNGEE. The CDR3 runs to 14 residues.

This clonotype was picked up many times. The chain links TRBV9 to TRBJ2-7; D unresolved. Per the germline V gene, CDR1 is SGDLS and CDR2 is YYNGEE. This CDR3 is 14 amino acids long. The V end was cut by 0 bases, the J end by 0 bases, with 7 bases between. CDR3 in amino acids: CASSVGLSSYEQYF. The CDR3 DNA reads TGTGCCAGCAGCGTAGGGTTGAGCTCCTACGAGCAGTACTTC.

This clonotype was picked up many times. The chain is built from TRBV9 and TRBJ2-1, with 13 nucleotides matching TRBD2. The CDR3 is 17 amino acids. Germline CDR1 reads SGDLS; CDR2 reads YYNGEE. V dropped 3 bases and J dropped 4; count of bases not matched to a gene: 7. The CDR3 spells CASSDRTSGSGYNEQFF. The CDR3, as DNA: TGTGCCAGCAGCGACCGGACTAGCGGGAGTGGATACAATGAGCAGTTCTTC.

J is TRBJ2-3 and V is TRBV23-1; 7 bases match TRBD2. TRBV23-1 is designated an ORF whose function remains uncertain. This CDR3 region has 16 residues. V lost 1 base and J lost 2; bases outside the gene matches: 6. The CDR3 DNA follows: TGCGCCAGCAGTCAATTTCCAGCGGGGCCCACAGATACGCAGTATTTT. This codes for CASSQFPAGPTDTQYF.

This clonotype was seen ten or more times. The rearrangement uses TRBV9 and TRBJ2-3, with TRBD2 identical over 11 bases. Germline CDR1 and CDR2: SGDLS and YYNGEE. V was pared by 2 bases and J by 4 bases, with 6 bases of the junction left unmatched. CDR3 size: 16 residues. This chain's CDR3 is CASSVLAGGPSDTQYF. In DNA, the CDR3 is TGTGCCAGCAGCGTCTTAGCGGGGGGGCCGTCAGATACGCAGTATTTT. Supplemented by reference TRBV9 and TRBJ2-3, the full variable domain reads DSGVTQTPKHLITATGQRVTLRCSPRSGDLSVYWYQQSLDQGLQFLIQYYNGEERAKGNILERFSAQQFPDLHSELNLSSLELGDSALYFCASSVLAGGPSDTQYFGPGTRLTVL.

At least ten counts were recorded for this clonotype. The chain has TRBV9 and TRBJ2-1, with 8 bases identical to TRBD1. With V trimmed by 4 bases and J by 6 bases, 9 bases remained unmatched. Germline values: CDR1 SGDLS, CDR2 YYNGEE. This CDR3 has 15 residues. CDR3 sequence reads: CASSPRADRANEQFF. In nucleotides, the CDR3 is TGTGCCAGCAGCCCCCGTGCGGACAGGGCCAATGAGCAGTTCTTC.

This clonotype occurred many times. The chain employs TRBV9 and TRBJ2-2; 11 bases agree with TRBD2. The CDR3 sequence is 16 residues long. V lost 3 bases to trimming and J lost 5 bases; unmatched junction nucleotides: 6. CDR1 is SGDLS, CDR2 YYNGEE, per germline. The CDR3 nucleotides read TGTGCCAGCAGCGGAGCTAGCGGGGGGCCAACCGGGGAGCTGTTTTTT. Its translation: CASSGASGGPTGELFF. The whole variable domain, filled in from reference TRBV9 and TRBJ2-2, reads DSGVTQTPKHLITATGQRVTLRCSPRSGDLSVYWYQQSLDQGLQFLIQYYNGEERAKGNILERFSAQQFPDLHSELNLSSLELGDSALYFCASSGASGGPTGELFFGEGSRLTVL.

This clonotype was detected ten times or more. V is TRBV9 and J is TRBJ2-5; perhaps TRBD2 as D (7 bases). V was shortened by 4 bases and J by 5 bases, with 18 bases between the two germline ends. This CDR3 has 15 residues. Germline V gene data show CDR1 as SGDLS and CDR2 as YYNGEE. The CDR3 protein is CASSPTGGGWETQYF. In nucleotides, the CDR3 is TGTGCCAGCAGCCCGACTGGGGGGGGCTGGGAGACCCAGTACTTC.